The entry below describes one T cell receptor (beta chain). Profiling relied on immunoSEQ multiplex PCR, and the TCRdb table lists in-frame clones only, not all of them. The profile covers around 81,000 clones, with approximately 95% appearing a single time and more than 0.35% taken by the ten largest. The V and J ends lost 4 bases and 12 bases, in that order; junction bases with no gene match: 6. CDR3 length: 12 amino acids. CDR1 GTSNPN and CDR2 SVGIG come from the germline V gene (reference sequence). The data were obtained in a study of technical replicates of blood from several donors. Sequencing was done on a sample of T cells isolated from PBMCs. The receptor's source is a human donor in good health. The chain couples TRBV30 to TRBJ2-1; 10 bases agree with TRBD2. The CDR3 sequence: CAWTASGSRQFF. The CDR3, as DNA: TGTGCCTGGACAGCTAGCGGGAGTCGGCAGTTCTTC.